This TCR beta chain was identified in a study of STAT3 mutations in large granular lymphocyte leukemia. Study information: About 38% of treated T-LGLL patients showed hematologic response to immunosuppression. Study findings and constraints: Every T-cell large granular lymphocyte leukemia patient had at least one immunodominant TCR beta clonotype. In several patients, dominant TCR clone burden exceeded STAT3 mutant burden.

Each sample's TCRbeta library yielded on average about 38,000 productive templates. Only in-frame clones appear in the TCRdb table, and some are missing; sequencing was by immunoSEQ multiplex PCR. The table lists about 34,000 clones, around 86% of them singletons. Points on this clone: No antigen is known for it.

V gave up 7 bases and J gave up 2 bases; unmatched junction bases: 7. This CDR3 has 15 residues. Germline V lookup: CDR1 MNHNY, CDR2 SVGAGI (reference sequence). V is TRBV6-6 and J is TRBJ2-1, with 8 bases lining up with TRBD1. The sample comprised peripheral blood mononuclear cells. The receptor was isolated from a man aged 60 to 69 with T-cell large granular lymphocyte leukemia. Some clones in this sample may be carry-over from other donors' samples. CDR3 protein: CASKARQGTYNEQFF. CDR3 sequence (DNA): TGTGCCAGCAAAGCTAGACAGGGGACCTACAATGAGCAGTTCTTC.